The next 7 T cell receptor beta chains were all read from a single sample in a study of blood T cell repertoires in COVID-19. Here immunoSEQ multiplex PCR was the method, and the copy in TCRdb shows in-frame clones only, minus some. The sample holds 70,000 or so clones, around 82% seen once. The sample comprised peripheral blood. These receptors were collected from a human donor in a cohort sampled during active COVID-19.

V is TRBV6-4 and J is TRBJ1-6; D unresolved. The CDR3 runs 14 residues. V lost 7 bases, J lost 7 bases, and 14 bases lay in between. The germline gives CDR1 MRHNA, CDR2 SNTAGT. The chain's CDR3 is CASTQAPGNSPLHF. CDR3 bases: TGTGCCAGCACCCAGGCCCCGGGGAATTCACCCCTCCACTTT.

This clone occurred once. The J gene is TRBJ2-3, the V gene TRBV7-8; D might be TRBD2 (6 bases). The CDR3 sequence is 17 residues long. Between the trimmed V and J ends, which lost 2 bases and 2 bases, there was a span of 17 bases. Germline V gene sequence: CDR1 SGHVS, CDR2 FQNEAQ. In DNA, the CDR3 is TGTGCCAGCAGCTTACCCCGAGTTGGACTACTCACAGATACGCAGTATTTT. It codes for CASSLPRVGLLTDTQYF.

This clone was recorded a few times. The V call is TRBV19, the J call TRBJ2-7; possibly TRBD2 for D (5 bases). CDR1 is LNHDA, CDR2 SQIVND, per germline (reference sequence). Trimming shortened V by 3 bases and J by 4 bases, and 10 bases separated the two germline ends. CDR3 length: 13 amino acids. The CDR3 sequence: CASSIEGRYEQYF. In nucleotides, the CDR3 is TGTGCCAGTAGTATTGAGGGAAGGTACGAGCAGTACTTC. Combining the CDR3 with reference TRBV19 and TRBJ2-7 gives the whole variable domain DGGITQSPKYLFRKEGQNVTLSCEQNLNHDAMYWYRQDPGQGLRLIYYSQIVNDFQKGDIAEGYSVSREKKESFPLTVTSAQKNPTAFYLCASSIEGRYEQYFGPGTRLTVT.

This clone was counted ten times or more. The identical CDR3 is also encoded by other nucleotide sequences in the sample. This chain joins TRBV7-9 and TRBJ2-7, with a weak D call TRBD2 (5 bases). CDR3 length equals 13 residues. Trimming left V 5 bases short and J 0 bases short, with 8 bases between. The germline V gene encodes CDR1 SEHNR and CDR2 FQNEAQ (reference sequence). In DNA form, the CDR3 reads TGTGCCAGCAGCAGAGGACTCTCCTACGAGCAGTACTTC. It specifies CASSRGLSYEQYF.

This clone turned up a few times. The chain employs TRBV7-8 and TRBJ2-7; the match to TRBD1 covers 9 bases. CDR1 and CDR2 from the germline V gene are SGHVS and FQNEAQ. Trimming at V came to 2 bases and at J to 7 bases, leaving 6 bases not matched to a gene. The CDR3 extends over 14 amino acids. This chain's CDR3 is CASSLTGTGYEQYF. CDR3 DNA: TGTGCCAGCAGCTTAACCGGGACAGGGTATGAGCAGTACTTC. Together with reference TRBV7-8 and TRBJ2-7, the CDR3 gives the full variable domain: GAGVSQSPRYKVAKRGQDVALRCDPISGHVSLFWYQQALGQGPEFLTYFQNEAQLDKSGLPSDRFFAERPEGSVSTLKIQRTQQEDSAVYLCASSLTGTGYEQYFGPGTRLTVT.

The rearrangement uses TRBV7-6 and TRBJ2-2; 11 bases map to TRBD2. Germline CDR1 and CDR2: SGHVS and FNYEAQ. J gave up 2 bases and V 5 bases, and 4 bases lay outside the gene matches. CDR3 length: 16 amino acids. The CDR3 nucleotides are TGTGCCAGCAGCCAGGGACTAGCGGATAACACCGGGGAGCTGTTTTTT. Protein sequence: CASSQGLADNTGELFF. Supplemented by reference TRBV7-6 and TRBJ2-2, the full variable domain reads GAGVSQSPRYKVTKRGQDVALRCDPISGHVSLYWYRQALGQGPEFLTYFNYEAQQDKSGLPNDRFSAERPEGSISTLTIQRTEQRDSAMYRCASSQGLADNTGELFFGEGSRLTVL.

The V gene is TRBV29-1, the J gene TRBJ1-2; the D is unclear. V was shortened by 0 bases and J by 3 bases, with 17 bases between the two germline ends. The CDR3 has 16 amino acids. CDR1 is SQVTM and CDR2 is ANQGSEA in the germline V gene. In DNA form, the CDR3 reads TGCAGCGTTGAAGATCGACCGGCGGGAAGTGACTATGGCTACACCTTC. Amino acids: CSVEDRPAGSDYGYTF.